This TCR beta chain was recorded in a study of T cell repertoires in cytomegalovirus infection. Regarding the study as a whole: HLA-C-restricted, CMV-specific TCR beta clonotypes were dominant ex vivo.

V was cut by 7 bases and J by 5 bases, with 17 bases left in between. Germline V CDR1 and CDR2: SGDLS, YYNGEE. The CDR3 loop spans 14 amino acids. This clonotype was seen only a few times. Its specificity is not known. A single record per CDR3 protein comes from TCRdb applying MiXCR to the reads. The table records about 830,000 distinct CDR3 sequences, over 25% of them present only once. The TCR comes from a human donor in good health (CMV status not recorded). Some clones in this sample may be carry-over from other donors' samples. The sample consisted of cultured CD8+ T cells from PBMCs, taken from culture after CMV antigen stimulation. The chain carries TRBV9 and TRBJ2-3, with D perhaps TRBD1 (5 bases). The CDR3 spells CASLRGGAGDTQYF. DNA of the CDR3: TGTGCCAGCCTTCGCGGTGGGGCAGGAGATACGCAGTATTTT.